The TCR beta chain under discussion was sequenced for a study of T cells in Graves' hyperthyroidism and ophthalmopathy. Deletions cut 6 bases from V and 10 bases from J, with 19 bases between. Germline values: CDR1 DFQATT, CDR2 SNEGSKA (reference sequence). The CDR3 length is 13 residues. Amplified regions were TCR beta CDR3 sequences from RNA transcripts. The TCR CDR3 first-round RT-PCR relied on the HTBI primer set. TCRdb re-analysed the multiplex PCR reads in MiXCR, keeping a single row per CDR3 protein. In the table there are 490,000 or so distinct CDR3 sequences, roughly 23% of which are singletons.

The chain has TRBV20-1 and TRBJ2-1, with D possibly matching TRBD2 (7 bases). This TCR was recovered from a woman in her seventies with Graves' ophthalmopathy. The sample was blood. As DNA, the CDR3 is TGCAGTGCCAAAACAGGGCGGGGGCCCGAGCAGTTCTTC. This encodes CSAKTGRGPEQFF.